The rows below give T cell receptor beta chains drawn from one sample of a study of identical twins. TCRdb used MiXCR to reprocess the 5' RACE reads, holding one entry per CDR3 protein. The profile shows roughly 1,500,000 distinct CDR3 sequences, 25% to 35% of them singletons. Source material: cord blood. Receptors were obtained from a newborn girl in good health. CDR3s include the opening cysteine and the closing phenylalanine or tryptophan. D genes are given only for firm matches. For some rows the clone size is stated as once, few or many, or as a class when expanded; others skip it.

D gene: TRBD2
clone size: many
V gene: TRBV12-3/TRBV12-4
J gene: TRBJ2-1
CDR3 protein: CASSPPGLAGYNEQFF
CDR3 DNA: TGTGCCAGCAGTCCACCGGGACTAGCGGGGTACAATGAGCAGTTCTTC

D gene: NA
clone size: few
V gene: TRBV20-1
J gene: TRBJ1-4
CDR3 protein: CSASGQGSEKLFF
CDR3 DNA: TGCAGTGCTAGTGGGCAGGGGTCTGAAAAACTGTTTTTT

D gene: TRBD2
clone size: NA
V gene: TRBV28
J gene: TRBJ2-7
CDR3 protein: CASSSPEGGMTYEQYF
CDR3 DNA: TGTGCCAGCAGTTCCCCCGAGGGAGGGATGACCTACGAGCAGTACTTC

D gene: NA
clone size: NA
V gene: TRBV29-1
J gene: TRBJ1-5
CDR3 protein: CSVRSGGNQPQHF
CDR3 DNA: TGCAGCGTTCGCTCAGGGGGCAATCAGCCCCAGCATTTT

D gene: TRBD2
clone size: NA
V gene: TRBV4-2
J gene: TRBJ2-3
CDR3 protein: CASSQVASGGAVDTQYF
CDR3 DNA: TGTGCCAGCAGCCAAGTGGCTAGCGGGGGGGCCGTAGATACGCAGTATTTT

D gene: NA
clone size: NA
V gene: TRBV25-1
J gene: TRBJ1-4
CDR3 protein: CASSEYTRVRRTNEKLFF
CDR3 DNA: TGTGCCAGCAGTGAATATACAAGGGTTAGGCGGACTAATGAAAAACTGTTTTTT

D gene: TRBD1
clone size: NA
V gene: TRBV20-1
J gene: TRBJ1-5
CDR3 protein: CSARGGQGGNQPQHF
CDR3 DNA: TGCAGTGCTAGAGGGGGACAGGGGGGCAATCAGCCCCAGCATTTT

D gene: NA
clone size: NA
V gene: TRBV11-2
J gene: TRBJ2-7
CDR3 protein: CASSLIRQSRGLYEQYF
CDR3 DNA: TGTGCCAGCAGCTTAATTCGGCAGTCTAGGGGACTCTACGAGCAGTACTTC

D gene: TRBD1
clone size: NA
V gene: TRBV20-1
J gene: TRBJ2-3
CDR3 protein: CSARTSGQGGARHTQYF
CDR3 DNA: TGCAGTGCTAGGACCTCGGGACAGGGGGGCGCAAGGCATACGCAGTATTTT

D gene: TRBD2
clone size: once
V gene: TRBV20-1
J gene: TRBJ2-1
CDR3 protein: CSASSLAGGYEQFF
CDR3 DNA: TGCAGTGCTAGTTCCCTAGCGGGAGGGTATGAGCAGTTCTTC

D gene: NA
clone size: NA
V gene: TRBV20-1
J gene: TRBJ2-7
CDR3 protein: CSALGTGTNEQYF
CDR3 DNA: TGCAGTGCTCTCGGGACTGGCACCAATGAGCAGTACTTC

D gene: NA
clone size: few
V gene: TRBV9
J gene: TRBJ2-3
CDR3 protein: CASSVSGGASTDTQYF
CDR3 DNA: TGTGCCAGCAGCGTATCAGGGGGGGCCTCCACAGATACGCAGTATTTT

D gene: TRBD1
clone size: NA
V gene: TRBV20-1
J gene: TRBJ1-3
CDR3 protein: CGGAGGAGGNTIYF
CDR3 DNA: TGCGGGGGCGCAGGGGGCGCAGGGGGAAACACCATATATTTT

D gene: TRBD2
clone size: few
V gene: TRBV28
J gene: TRBJ2-4
CDR3 protein: CASRLIAGGKNIQYF
CDR3 DNA: TGTGCCAGCAGGCTAATAGCGGGAGGCAAAAACATTCAGTACTTC

D gene: NA
clone size: NA
V gene: TRBV14
J gene: TRBJ1-2
CDR3 protein: CASSRGALNYGYTF
CDR3 DNA: TGTGCCAGCAGCCGGGGAGCACTAAACTATGGCTACACCTTC

D gene: NA
clone size: many
V gene: TRBV12-3/TRBV12-4
J gene: TRBJ2-4
CDR3 protein: CASTKSTVAKNIQYF
CDR3 DNA: TGTGCCAGCACCAAATCGACCGTAGCCAAAAACATTCAGTACTTC

D gene: NA
clone size: few
V gene: TRBV4-1
J gene: TRBJ1-5
CDR3 protein: CASSKDGGALGNQPQHF
CDR3 DNA: TGCGCCAGCAGCAAAGACGGGGGAGCCTTAGGCAATCAGCCCCAGCATTTT

D gene: NA
clone size: few
V gene: TRBV29-1
J gene: TRBJ1-1
CDR3 protein: CSVGLVLVYTEAFF
CDR3 DNA: TGCAGCGTTGGCCTCGTTCTGGTTTACACTGAAGCTTTCTTT

D gene: TRBD1
clone size: NA
V gene: TRBV25-1
J gene: TRBJ1-2
CDR3 protein: CAGSELTGGVFGYTF
CDR3 DNA: TGTGCCGGCAGTGAACTGACAGGGGGCGTCTTCGGCTACACCTTC

D gene: TRBD1
clone size: few
V gene: TRBV19
J gene: TRBJ1-4
CDR3 protein: CASRRDREREKLFF
CDR3 DNA: TGTGCCAGTAGACGGGACAGGGAAAGAGAAAAACTGTTTTTT

D gene: NA
clone size: NA
V gene: TRBV2
J gene: TRBJ2-5
CDR3 protein: CASKDGVNNEQYF
CDR3 DNA: TGTGCCAGCAAAGACGGGGTAAACAATGAGCAGTACTTC

D gene: NA
clone size: NA
V gene: TRBV2
J gene: TRBJ1-2
CDR3 protein: CASSETVLRRIYGYTF
CDR3 DNA: TGTGCCAGCAGTGAGACGGTACTGAGACGAATCTATGGCTACACCTTC

D gene: TRBD2
clone size: NA
V gene: TRBV5-5
J gene: TRBJ2-1
CDR3 protein: CASSLYMTSGSLYNEQFF
CDR3 DNA: TGTGCCAGCAGCTTGTACATGACTAGCGGGAGCCTGTACAATGAGCAGTTCTTC

D gene: TRBD2
clone size: NA
V gene: TRBV4-2
J gene: TRBJ2-7
CDR3 protein: CASSLISGGNSYEQYF
CDR3 DNA: TGTGCCAGCAGCCTGATCAGCGGGGGTAATTCCTACGAGCAGTACTTC

D gene: TRBD2
clone size: NA
V gene: TRBV7-2
J gene: TRBJ2-5
CDR3 protein: CASSLAGGRKETQYF
CDR3 DNA: TGTGCCAGCAGCTTAGCCGGCGGGAGGAAAGAGACCCAGTACTTC

D gene: TRBD2
clone size: few
V gene: TRBV7-9
J gene: TRBJ2-5
CDR3 protein: CASSFSGLAQETQYF
CDR3 DNA: TGTGCCAGCAGCTTCTCGGGACTAGCGCAAGAGACCCAGTACTTC

D gene: TRBD1
clone size: few
V gene: TRBV10-3
J gene: TRBJ1-2
CDR3 protein: CAISEPGQGGGYTF
CDR3 DNA: TGTGCCATCAGTGAGCCCGGACAGGGTGGCGGCTACACCTTC

D gene: TRBD1
clone size: few
V gene: TRBV6-1
J gene: TRBJ1-1
CDR3 protein: CASSEAGQASNTEAFF
CDR3 DNA: TGTGCCAGCAGTGAAGCGGGACAGGCCTCGAACACTGAAGCTTTCTTT

D gene: NA
clone size: NA
V gene: TRBV12-3/TRBV12-4
J gene: TRBJ1-1
CDR3 protein: CASSLPGTVNTVAFF
CDR3 DNA: TGTGCCAGCAGTTTACCCGGGACGGTGAACACTGTAGCTTTCTTT

D gene: TRBD1
clone size: many
V gene: TRBV12-3/TRBV12-4
J gene: TRBJ1-1
CDR3 protein: CASSRTGTEAFF
CDR3 DNA: TGTGCCAGCAGTCGGACAGGGACTGAAGCTTTCTTT

D gene: TRBD2
clone size: once
V gene: TRBV29-1
J gene: TRBJ2-1
CDR3 protein: CSVDWHLAGASEQFF
CDR3 DNA: TGCAGCGTTGATTGGCATCTAGCGGGGGCCAGTGAGCAGTTCTTC

D gene: TRBD2
clone size: NA
V gene: TRBV20-1
J gene: TRBJ2-5
CDR3 protein: CSARLLVASGTWYNEQYF
CDR3 DNA: TGCAGTGCTAGGCTTTTGGTGGCTAGCGGGACCTGGTACAATGAGCAGTACTTC

D gene: TRBD1
clone size: NA
V gene: TRBV12-3/TRBV12-4
J gene: TRBJ1-1
CDR3 protein: CASTSSRTGGGNTEAFF
CDR3 DNA: TGTGCCAGCACCTCATCCCGGACAGGAGGAGGGAACACTGAAGCTTTCTTT

D gene: NA
clone size: many
V gene: TRBV13
J gene: TRBJ1-5
CDR3 protein: CASSSGGDQPQHF
CDR3 DNA: TGTGCCAGCAGCTCTGGGGGGGATCAGCCCCAGCATTTT

D gene: TRBD1
clone size: NA
V gene: TRBV20-1
J gene: TRBJ1-2
CDR3 protein: CSRAGQGYTF
CDR3 DNA: TGCAGTCGGGCGGGACAGGGTTACACCTTC

D gene: NA
clone size: many
V gene: TRBV21-1
J gene: TRBJ2-3
CDR3 protein: CASSKGGGGGTQYF
CDR3 DNA: TGTGCCAGCAGCAAAGGCGGCGGAGGTGGTACGCAGTATTTT

D gene: TRBD2
clone size: few
V gene: TRBV12-3/TRBV12-4
J gene: TRBJ2-1
CDR3 protein: CASRLPGTSGRASSYNEQFF
CDR3 DNA: TGTGCCAGCAGGCTCCCTGGGACTAGCGGGAGGGCCAGCTCCTACAATGAGCAGTTCTTC

D gene: NA
clone size: few
V gene: TRBV12-3/TRBV12-4
J gene: TRBJ2-3
CDR3 protein: CASSLRLPADTQYF
CDR3 DNA: TGTGCCAGCAGTTTACGACTCCCGGCAGATACGCAGTATTTT

D gene: TRBD1
clone size: NA
V gene: TRBV6-6
J gene: TRBJ1-5
CDR3 protein: CASSAVQGANYQPQHF
CDR3 DNA: TGTGCCAGCAGTGCCGTACAGGGGGCGAACTATCAGCCCCAGCATTTT

D gene: NA
clone size: NA
V gene: TRBV2
J gene: TRBJ1-6
CDR3 protein: CAIGLDSPLHF
CDR3 DNA: TGTGCAATCGGCTTGGATTCACCCCTCCACTTT

D gene: TRBD1
clone size: NA
V gene: TRBV28
J gene: TRBJ2-4
CDR3 protein: CASSEGQGQNIQYF
CDR3 DNA: TGTGCCAGCAGCGAAGGACAGGGTCAAAACATTCAGTACTTC

D gene: TRBD1
clone size: once
V gene: TRBV11-2
J gene: TRBJ2-1
CDR3 protein: CASSLAGTVETQFF
CDR3 DNA: TGTGCCAGCAGCTTAGCTGGGACAGTAGAGACCCAGTTCTTC

D gene: NA
clone size: few
V gene: TRBV6-1
J gene: TRBJ1-2
CDR3 protein: CASSEAKNYGYTF
CDR3 DNA: TGTGCCAGCAGTGAAGCCAAAAACTATGGCTACACCTTC

D gene: TRBD2
clone size: many
V gene: TRBV29-1
J gene: TRBJ2-1
CDR3 protein: CSDRLAGGREQFF
CDR3 DNA: TGCAGCGACCGACTAGCGGGAGGACGTGAGCAGTTCTTC

D gene: TRBD1
clone size: few
V gene: TRBV10-3
J gene: TRBJ1-2
CDR3 protein: CAISDLTGGVDGYTF
CDR3 DNA: TGTGCCATCAGTGACCTTACAGGGGGCGTAGATGGCTACACCTTC

D gene: NA
clone size: NA
V gene: TRBV20-1
J gene: TRBJ1-5
CDR3 protein: CSARAPDQPQHF
CDR3 DNA: TGCAGTGCTAGAGCCCCGGATCAGCCCCAGCATTTT

D gene: NA
clone size: NA
V gene: TRBV10-3
J gene: TRBJ2-7
CDR3 protein: CAISESRFSYEQYF
CDR3 DNA: TGTGCCATCAGTGAGTCGAGGTTCTCCTACGAGCAGTACTTC

D gene: NA
clone size: NA
V gene: TRBV10-3
J gene: TRBJ2-3
CDR3 protein: CAISDRGYGDTQYF
CDR3 DNA: TGTGCCATCAGTGACCGGGGCTATGGAGATACGCAGTATTTT

D gene: NA
clone size: NA
V gene: TRBV4-2
J gene: TRBJ2-1
CDR3 protein: CASSQTDTSIGQFF
CDR3 DNA: TGTGCCAGCAGCCAAACAGACACTAGTATAGGGCAGTTCTTC

D gene: NA
clone size: few
V gene: TRBV28
J gene: TRBJ1-5
CDR3 protein: CASSQVGGGLSNQPQHF
CDR3 DNA: TGTGCCAGCAGTCAGGTAGGAGGGGGTCTTAGCAATCAGCCCCAGCATTTT